The present entry profiles one T cell receptor beta chain with its context. Only one count was recorded for this clonotype. The antigen this receptor binds is unknown. The record has no base qualities; no much larger clone is one base away. Support from one read is weak. These data come from a study of response to subunit inactivated influenza vaccine (dated by TCRdb to 2016 to 2019). Context from the whole study: The study used deep quantitative T cell receptor repertoire profiling to track responses to a trivalent subunit inactivated influenza vaccine.

The cysteine opens and the phenylalanine closes a CDR3 of 16 amino acids. Kept here is only the CDR3 DNA, which spans 48 bases and is read in frame from base 1. CDR1 MNHEY and CDR2 SMNVEV are derived from the germline V gene (reference sequence). At the junction V is shortened by 5 bases and J by 2 bases, with 17 bases in between. What the research found in general, with its limitations: The authors suggested that each seasonal influenza vaccination may recruit only a limited number of new T cells.

The library came from RT-PCR. TCRdb lists the instrument as Illumina HiSeq 2500. Using fastp trimming at Q25 and MiXCR clonotype assembly, TCRdb reanalyzed the public sequencing data and kept in-frame beta chains. Entries that share a CDR3 protein sequence are merged under the most common genes and DNA. This sample has some 300,000 distinct CDR3 sequences in its table, and 20% to 25% of those were observed once. The top ten clones comprise under 13% of the sample. The chain couples TRBV27 to TRBJ2-3; TRBD1 is possibly the D segment (6 matching bases). The sequencing used PBMCs from blood, collected about 20 months after vaccination. The sequence came from a man aged 45 to 75 who received an inactivated influenza vaccine. Donor details come from another sample of the same person, matched by shared clones. The DNA reads TGTGCCAGCAGTCCCCAACCTACAGGGTACACAGATACGCAGTATTTT. Translated, this gives CASSPQPTGYTDTQYF.